This is a list of T cell receptor beta chains from one sample in a study of spatial heterogeneity in lung cancer. TCRdb fed the 5' RACE reads into MiXCR, producing one record per CDR3 protein. The sample has 45,000 to 55,000 distinct CDR3 sequences, roughly 5.2% seen once. Material: PBMCs, obtained at surgery. Receptors originate from a male donor with early-stage non-small cell lung cancer. Each CDR3 is given with its conserved first and last residue.

v_gene	CDR3aa
TRBV5-6	CASSFSAPVNYGYTF
TRBV9	CASSVEDGGREFF
TRBV6-5	CASSNRDGQDEQYF
TRBV6-1	CASSQDLYQPQHF
TRBV29-1	CSVEGLTRQGMPYNEQFF
TRBV12-3/TRBV12-4	CASRSIDTGELFF
TRBV7-2	CASSWTRGSYTEAFF
TRBV18	CASSSMRQGAADTQYF
TRBV2	CASSEQRDSYEQYF
TRBV7-3	CASSDPLGRRDNEQFF
TRBV2	CASSENSQETQYF
TRBV25-1	CASSDYVRAETQYF
TRBV6-1	CASSELGTTLQPQHF
TRBV20-1	CSARNRGNTEAFF
TRBV4-2	CASSPRTTANTGELFF
TRBV20-1	CSASLRRLSTDTQYF
TRBV19	CASSVDPDGSYEQYF
TRBV6-6	CASSWTSGRVEQETQYF
TRBV19	CASSITGVGAKNIQYF
TRBV4-1	CASSQATGTSGSYEQYF
TRBV4-1	CASSGGGNYEQYF
TRBV5-1	CASSSGRFTEAFF
TRBV2	CASSAYEQYF
TRBV13	CASSLRAGPKPYEQYF
TRBV20-1	CSAREATTYEQYF
TRBV7-8	CASQGQSGYTF
TRBV4-3	CASSQGLAGDYEQYF
TRBV14	CASSLGQGFHEQYF
TRBV4-1	CASSQWGSNQPQHF
TRBV7-6	CASSLGDSTDTQYF
TRBV12-3/TRBV12-4	CASSLGDRGEQYF
TRBV11-2	CASSLGGNIQYF
TRBV6-2/TRBV6-3	CASSPDREQPQHF
TRBV7-2	CASSLAGGSTRDTQYF